The 22 T cell receptor beta chains presented below share a single source sample, sequenced in a study of blood T cells in healthy people across ages. Primed by a sample-barcoded 5' primer and a J-beta primer mix, a second PCR proceeded for roughly 6 to 12 cycles. TCRdb passed the 5' RACE reads through MiXCR, listing each CDR3 protein once. This table holds about 1.5 million distinct CDR3 sequences, 40% to 50% found once. Source material: blood. The receptors shown here come from a woman aged 18 to 35 in good health.

J is TRBJ1-5 and V is TRBV29-1, with D uncertain. V gave up 7 bases and J gave up 2 bases, with 15 bases separating them. This CDR3 region has 14 residues. Per germline, CDR1 SQVTM and CDR2 ANQGSEA. The CDR3 DNA sequence: TGCAGCGCCGGCCGCGTCCCCGGCAATCAGCCCCAGCATTTT. The encoded protein is CSAGRVPGNQPQHF.

To note about this clonotype: A read error is possible here, since a much larger clone lies one base away. The J gene is TRBJ2-7, the V gene TRBV3-1; TRBD1 matches at 9 bases. Germline CDR1 LGHDT, CDR2 YNNKEL (reference sequence). V lost 2 bases, J lost 3 bases, and 5 bases stayed unmatched. The CDR3 loop spans 15 amino acids. This CDR3 reads CASSQFRGQGYEQYF. The CDR3 DNA sequence: TGTGCCAGCAGCCAATTTAGGGGACAGGGCTACGAGCAGTACTTC.

This clonotype has just a few counts. The CDR3, as DNA: TGTGCCACCAGCGCCCGGGACAGGATAAACAATGAGCAGTTCTTC. Encoded protein: CATSARDRINNEQFF. This chain uses TRBV24-1 with TRBJ2-1, with 8 bases matching TRBD1. The germline gives CDR1 KGHDR, CDR2 SFDVKD. This CDR3 has 15 amino acids. V gave up 7 bases and J gave up 5 bases; unmatched junction bases: 9.

The rearrangement joins TRBV12-3 or TRBV12-4 to TRBJ2-7; no clear D gene. This CDR3 contains 13 residues. V was trimmed by 7 bases and J by 0 bases, leaving 10 bases between them. CDR3 amino acids: CASTTKASYEQYF. In DNA form, the CDR3 reads TGTGCCAGCACCACGAAAGCCTCCTACGAGCAGTACTTC.

The rearrangement joins TRBV27 to TRBJ2-3; 7 bases map to TRBD2. From germline, CDR1 is MNHEY and CDR2 SMNVEV (reference sequence). CDR3 length equals 14 residues. The ends lost 7 bases at V and 4 bases at J; junction bases unmatched: 8. The CDR3 DNA reads TGTGCCAGCAACCTAAGCGGGATGGCAGATACGCAGTATTTT. Residues: CASNLSGMADTQYF.

This clonotype was counted ten times or more. The gene calls are TRBV28 and TRBJ2-1, with TRBD2 matching over 7 bases. CDR3 length: 15 amino acids. Germline lookup yields CDR1 MDHEN and CDR2 SYDVKM. V was clipped by 8 bases and J by 6 bases; unmatched bases: 13. CDR3 bases: TGTGCCAGCCACCCTGGAGCGGGGAGACTCAATGAGCAGTTCTTC. Amino acid sequence: CASHPGAGRLNEQFF.

This clonotype was recorded many times. The rearrangement links TRBV7-2 to TRBJ2-1; no clear D gene. V dropped 3 bases and J dropped 2 bases, with 11 bases sitting between them. This CDR3 spans 15 amino acids. Germline CDR1 reads SGHTA; CDR2 reads FQGNSA. The CDR3 protein is CASSFDRSTYNEQFF. For the CDR3, the DNA is TGTGCCAGCAGCTTCGATCGATCAACCTACAATGAGCAGTTCTTC.

The chain couples TRBV5-1 to TRBJ2-3; D gene uncertain. The V end lost 4 bases, the J end lost 5 bases, and 14 bases lay between the germline ends. There are 14 residues in the CDR3. Germline V CDR1 and CDR2: SGHRS, YFSETQ. CDR3 sequence: CASSPTLVVDTQYF. The CDR3 DNA sequence: TGCGCCAGCAGCCCGACCTTAGTGGTAGATACGCAGTATTTT.

A remark on this clonotype: The germline gene is not matched at one end of the junction; a read error may be the cause. This chain joins TRBV5-1 and TRBJ2-3, with 10 bases fitting TRBD2. The CDR3 consists of 15 residues. The V gene's germline CDR1 is SGHRS and CDR2 YFSETQ. The CDR3 is CASSRLAGASDMQYF. The CDR3 region has the DNA TGCGCCAGCAGCAGGCTAGCGGGAGCATCAGATATGCAGTATTTT. Supplemented by reference TRBV5-1 and TRBJ2-3, the full variable domain reads KAGVTQTPRYLIKTRGQQVTLSCSPISGHRSVSWYQQTPGQGLQFLFEYFSETQRNKGNFPGRFSGRQFSNSRSEMNVSTLELGDSALYLCASSRLAGASDMQYFGPGTRLTVL.

The chain joins TRBV30 to TRBJ1-4, with unresolved D. The CDR3 is made up of 13 amino acids. Trimming stripped 2 bases from V and 4 bases from J, with 8 bases between. Germline CDR1 reads GTSNPN; CDR2 reads SVGIG (reference sequence). The CDR3 region has the DNA TGTGCCTGGAGTAGGGAGTATAATGAAAAACTGTTTTTT. Protein: CAWSREYNEKLFF.

The chain has TRBV4-2 and TRBJ1-1; D not resolved. The CDR3 length is 14 residues. Trimming left V 4 bases short and J 1 base short, with 10 bases between. Per germline, CDR1 LGHNA and CDR2 YNFKEQ. In nucleotides, the CDR3 is TGTGCCAGCAGCCCCGCCCTGGGGAACACTGAAGCTTTCTTT. This codes for CASSPALGNTEAFF.

This rearrangement joins TRBV9 to TRBJ1-1; D gene unclear. The V and J ends lost 6 bases and 0 bases respectively, with 9 bases between them. Germline values: CDR1 SGDLS, CDR2 YYNGEE. This CDR3 is built from 13 residues. In DNA form, the CDR3 reads TGTGCCAGCACCAAAGGAGTGAACACTGAAGCTTTCTTT. Amino acids: CASTKGVNTEAFF. The full variable domain, completed using reference TRBV9 and TRBJ1-1, is DSGVTQTPKHLITATGQRVTLRCSPRSGDLSVYWYQQSLDQGLQFLIQYYNGEERAKGNILERFSAQQFPDLHSELNLSSLELGDSALYFCASTKGVNTEAFFGQGTRLTVV.

A few counts support this clonotype. This chain links TRBV27 with TRBJ1-1; weak D call: TRBD1 (6 bases). The CDR3 length is 13 residues. V shed 5 bases and J shed 4 bases, with 11 bases lying between them. Per germline, CDR1 MNHEY and CDR2 SMNVEV (reference sequence). For the CDR3, the DNA is TGTGCCAGCAGTGCAACAGGGTTCACTGAAGCTTTCTTT. Its translation: CASSATGFTEAFF.

This clonotype has just a few counts. The CDR3 loop is CSVDMGWKNTEAFF. The CDR3 nucleotides are TGCAGCGTTGATATGGGGTGGAAGAACACTGAAGCTTTCTTT. The V gene is TRBV29-1, the J gene TRBJ1-1; D unresolved. Trimming took 3 bases from V and 1 from J, leaving 12 bases between them. The CDR3 extends over 14 amino acids. Germline V gene sequence: CDR1 SQVTM, CDR2 ANQGSEA.

A few counts support this clonotype. The CDR3 nucleotides are TGCGCCAGCAGCGAGGGGGCGAACGAGCAGTACTTC. Its translation: CASSEGANEQYF. V is TRBV5-1 and J is TRBJ2-7; 7 positions agree with TRBD1. The CDR3 is made up of 12 amino acids. The V segment lost 4 bases and the J segment 5 bases; nucleotides outside the gene matches: 3. The germline V gene encodes CDR1 SGHRS and CDR2 YFSETQ.

The table lists this clonotype with a few counts. This sequence joins TRBV24-1 and TRBJ2-3; D remains unclear. The germline V and J ends were trimmed by 6 bases and 6 bases, with 15 bases remaining between them. This CDR3 has 14 amino acids. In germline, CDR1 is KGHDR, CDR2 SFDVKD. This chain's CDR3 is CATSSPITHDTQYF. CDR3 nucleotide sequence: TGTGCCACCAGTTCCCCGATCACCCACGATACGCAGTATTTT.

V and J are TRBV5-1 and TRBJ2-2, with D possibly being TRBD1 or TRBD2 (5 bases each). With 9 bases removed from V and 4 bases from J, the gap between germline ends came to 16 bases. CDR3 size: 14 residues. Germline V gene lookup returns CDR1 SGHRS and CDR2 YFSETQ. The CDR3 protein is CATQRDVVTGELFF. The DNA for the CDR3 is TGCGCCACCCAAAGGGACGTGGTCACCGGGGAGCTGTTTTTT.

The chain is built from TRBV3-1 and TRBJ1-2; weak D call: TRBD1 (5 bases). The germline V gene has CDR1 LGHDT and CDR2 YNNKEL (reference sequence). CDR3 length: 15 residues. V was clipped by 1 base and J by 4 bases, with 13 bases between them. Here the CDR3 DNA reads TGTGCCAGCAGCCAAGTGGGCAGGGCGGGCTATGGCTACACCTTC. Amino acid sequence: CASSQVGRAGYGYTF.

This clonotype has a handful of counts. The chain has TRBV29-1 and TRBJ1-2; 7 bases map to TRBD1. Germline V CDR1 and CDR2: SQVTM, ANQGSEA. With V trimmed by 7 bases and J by 7 bases, 18 bases remained unmatched. This CDR3 is 15 amino acids long. The CDR3 reads CSDGLRDSDLGGYTF. The DNA of the CDR3 is TGCAGCGACGGCCTCCGGGACAGTGACCTCGGTGGCTACACCTTC.

For the CDR3, the DNA is TGTGCCAGCAGCCAACGAGGGGCCACTGAAGCTTTCTTT. It specifies CASSQRGATEAFF. The V and J genes are TRBV3-1 and TRBJ1-1; a weak D match, TRBD1 (5 bases). Germline CDR1 is LGHDT and CDR2 is YNNKEL (reference sequence). V lost 2 bases and J 4 bases, leaving 8 bases between the germline ends. This CDR3 contains 13 residues.

V is TRBV14 and J is TRBJ2-7; 7 positions agree with TRBD2. CDR1 SGHDN and CDR2 FVKESK come from the germline V gene. Germline trimming cut 2 bases from V and 4 bases from J; bases unmatched to any gene: 17. This CDR3 contains 18 residues. This chain's CDR3 is CASSQPQSRTGGLYEQYF. The DNA for the CDR3 is TGTGCCAGCAGCCAACCCCAGAGCCGGACGGGGGGTTTATACGAGCAGTACTTC.

The chain employs TRBV5-6 and TRBJ2-1; TRBD2 aligns across 8 bases. CDR3 length: 18 amino acids. Losses at the gene ends were 1 base for V and 4 bases for J; bases not matched to a gene: 13. Germline CDR1 SGHDT, CDR2 YYEEEE. The CDR3 DNA sequence: TGTGCCAGCAGCTTGTCCCCGGGACTGGCGGGAGGTTACAATGAGCAGTTCTTC. This codes for CASSLSPGLAGGYNEQFF. The full variable domain, rest sourced from reference TRBV5-6 and TRBJ2-1, is DAGVTQSPTHLIKTRGQQVTLRCSPKSGHDTVSWYQQALGQGPQFIFQYYEEEERQRGNFPDRFSGHQFPNYSSELNVNALLLGDSALYLCASSLSPGLAGGYNEQFFGPGTRLTVL.